This T cell receptor beta chain was recorded in a study of shared clonotypes between healthy human individuals. Overall study findings and caveats: A limitation of the genetic and exposure-history diversity represented arose from few donors. Clonotype sharing among donors, it was expected, would be affected by sequencing depth.

Of note for this clone: Its antigen is currently unknown.

This CDR3 has 14 residues. Germline V gives CDR1 SGDLS, CDR2 YYNGEE. With 3 bases clipped from V and 4 bases from J, the junction kept 6 bases outside the gene matches. Cells designated naive CD8 were CD45RO-negative and were positively selected for CCR7, with terminally differentiated effector memory CD45RA+ cells excluded. TCRdb's table, derived via immunoSEQ multiplex PCR, lists solely in-frame clones and lacks some. This table has about 820,000 clones, 80% to 95% appearing once. This chain uses TRBV9 with TRBJ2-7, with 8 nucleotides matching TRBD2. Material: naive CD8+ T cells sorted from blood. The TCR originated in a young man in good health. The CDR3 DNA follows: TGTGCCAGCAGCGCGCTAGCGGGTTCTTACGAGCAGTACTTC. It translates to CASSALAGSYEQYF.